This T cell receptor (beta chain) is drawn from a study of breast tumors, draining lymph nodes, adjacent tissues. Looked up from germline, CDR1 is SGHAT and CDR2 is FQNNGV. The CDR3 runs 14 residues. Trimming took 5 bases from V and 4 from J; bases not matched to a gene: 7. TCRdb reprocessed the multiplex PCR reads via MiXCR and lists one record per CDR3 protein. The profile shows roughly 220,000 distinct CDR3 sequences, around 34% of them singletons. In its sample, this clonotype was seen many times. Samples came from axillary lymph nodes draining the breast cancer. This clonotype was sampled from a female donor with breast cancer. Some clones in this sample may be carry-over from other donors' samples. The chain recombines TRBV11-2 with TRBJ1-2; 7 nucleotides align to TRBD1. The sequencing sample was made of axillary lymph node tissue. CDR3 residues: CASSPRDRAYGYTF. CDR3 coding DNA: TGTGCCAGCAGCCCCCGGGACAGAGCCTATGGCTACACCTTC.